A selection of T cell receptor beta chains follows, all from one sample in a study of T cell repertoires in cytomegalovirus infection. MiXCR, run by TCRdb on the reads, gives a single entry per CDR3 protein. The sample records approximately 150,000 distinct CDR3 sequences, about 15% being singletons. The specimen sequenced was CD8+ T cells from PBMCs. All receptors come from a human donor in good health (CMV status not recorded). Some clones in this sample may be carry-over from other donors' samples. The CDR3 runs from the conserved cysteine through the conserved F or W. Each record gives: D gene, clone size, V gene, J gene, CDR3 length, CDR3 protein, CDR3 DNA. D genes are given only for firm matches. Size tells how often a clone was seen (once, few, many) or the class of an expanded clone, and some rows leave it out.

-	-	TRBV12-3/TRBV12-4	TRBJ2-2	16	CASSSRDISFTGELFF	TGTGCCAGCAGTTCCCGGGACATTAGTTTCACCGGGGAGCTGTTTTTT
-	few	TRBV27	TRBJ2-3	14	CASSYLESTDTQYF	TGTGCCAGCAGTTACCTAGAAAGCACAGATACGCAGTATTTT
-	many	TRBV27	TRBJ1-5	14	CASSARGDSQPQHF	TGTGCCAGCAGCGCACGGGGGGATAGTCAGCCCCAGCATTTT
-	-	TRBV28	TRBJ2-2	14	CASSSPATRLELFF	TGTGCCAGCAGTTCCCCCGCTACTAGGTTGGAGCTGTTTTTT
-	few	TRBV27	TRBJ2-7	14	CASSATGSPNEQYF	TGTGCCAGCAGTGCCACAGGTTCTCCTAACGAGCAGTACTTC
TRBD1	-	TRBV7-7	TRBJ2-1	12	CASSKGTGEQFF	TGTGCCAGCAGCAAAGGGACAGGTGAGCAGTTCTTC
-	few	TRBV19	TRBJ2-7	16	CASSVNPGQTSYEQYF	TGTGCCAGTAGTGTTAACCCCGGACAGACCTCCTACGAGCAGTACTTC
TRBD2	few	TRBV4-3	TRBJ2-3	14	CASSQWTSGDPQYF	TGCGCCAGCAGCCAATGGACTAGCGGGGACCCGCAGTATTTT
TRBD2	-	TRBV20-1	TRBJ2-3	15	CSARAGLAFPDTQYF	TGCAGTGCTAGGGCCGGACTAGCGTTTCCAGATACGCAGTATTTT
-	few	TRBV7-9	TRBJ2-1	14	CASSPLSAYNEQFF	TGTGCCAGCAGCCCCCTGAGCGCCTACAATGAGCAGTTCTTC
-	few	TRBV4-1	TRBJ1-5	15	CASSHRDEGNQPQHF	TGCGCCAGCAGCCACCGGGACGAGGGCAATCAGCCCCAGCATTTT
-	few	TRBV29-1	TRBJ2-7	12	CSVEDSSYEQYF	TGCAGCGTTGAGGACAGCTCCTACGAGCAGTACTTC
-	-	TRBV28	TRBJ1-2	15	CASSLVTASRDGYTF	TGTGCCAGCAGTTTAGTGACAGCCTCCCGAGATGGCTACACCTTC
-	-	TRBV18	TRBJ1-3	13	CASSPPSSYTIYF	TGTGCCAGCTCACCACCGTCGAGCTACACCATATATTTT
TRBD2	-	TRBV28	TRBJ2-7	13	CASAWTSGYEQYF	TGTGCCAGCGCCTGGACTAGCGGATACGAGCAGTACTTC
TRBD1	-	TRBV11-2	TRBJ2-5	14	CASSLSGTGETQYF	TGTGCCAGCAGCTTATCGGGGACAGGGGAGACCCAGTACTTC
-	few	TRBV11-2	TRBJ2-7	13	CASSFRMGDEQYF	TGTGCCAGCAGCTTTAGAATGGGGGACGAGCAGTACTTC
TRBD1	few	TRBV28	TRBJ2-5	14	CASTRTGELETQYF	TGTGCCAGCACAAGGACAGGGGAGTTGGAGACCCAGTACTTC
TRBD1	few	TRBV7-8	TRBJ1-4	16	CASSLLSQGNDEKLFF	TGTGCCAGCAGCTTACTCTCACAGGGGAATGATGAAAAACTGTTTTTT
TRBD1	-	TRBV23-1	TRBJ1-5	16	CASRPTGDGMLQPQHF	TGCGCCAGCAGGCCGACAGGGGACGGGATGCTTCAGCCCCAGCATTTT
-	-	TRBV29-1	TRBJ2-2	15	CSVEEGLVNTGELFF	TGCAGCGTTGAAGAGGGTCTGGTTAACACCGGGGAGCTGTTTTTT
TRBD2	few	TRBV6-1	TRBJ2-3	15	CASRIRGLAADTQYF	TGTGCCAGCAGAATACGGGGACTAGCGGCAGATACGCAGTATTTT
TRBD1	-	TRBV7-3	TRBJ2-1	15	CASSPRTGQINEQFF	TGTGCCAGCAGCCCTCGGACAGGGCAGATCAATGAGCAGTTCTTC
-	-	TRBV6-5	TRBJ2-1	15	CASRELLGSYNEQFF	TGTGCCAGCAGGGAATTGCTAGGGTCCTACAATGAGCAGTTCTTC
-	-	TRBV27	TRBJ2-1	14	CASSLAGPNNEQFF	TGTGCCAGCAGTTTAGCGGGGCCGAACAATGAGCAGTTCTTC
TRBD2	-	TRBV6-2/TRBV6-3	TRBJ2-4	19	CASGRNSGGATTPPNIQYF	TGTGCCAGCGGCCGGAATAGCGGGGGGGCCACTACCCCGCCAAACATTCAGTACTTC
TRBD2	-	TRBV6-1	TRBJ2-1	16	CASSEALAGGPGEQFF	TGTGCCAGCAGTGAAGCGTTAGCGGGAGGGCCCGGTGAGCAGTTCTTC
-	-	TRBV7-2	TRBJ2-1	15	CASSLYRGTDNEQFF	TGTGCCAGCAGCTTATATCGGGGAACGGACAATGAGCAGTTCTTC
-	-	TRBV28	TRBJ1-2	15	CASSLTRTGNYGYTF	TGTGCCAGCAGTTTAACCAGGACGGGTAACTATGGCTACACCTTC
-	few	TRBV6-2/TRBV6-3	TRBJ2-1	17	CASSYSLNAKVYDEQFF	TGTGCCAGCAGTTACTCGCTAAACGCCAAGGTGTATGATGAGCAGTTCTTC
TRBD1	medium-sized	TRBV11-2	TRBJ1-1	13	CASRRGTATEAFF	TGTGCCAGCAGGCGCGGGACAGCCACTGAAGCTTTCTTT
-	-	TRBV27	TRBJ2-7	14	CASSYGRTSYEQYF	TGTGCCAGCAGTTACGGCAGGACCTCCTACGAGCAGTACTTC
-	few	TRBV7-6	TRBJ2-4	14	CASSFGEAKNIQYF	TGTGCCAGCAGCTTCGGGGAGGCCAAAAACATTCAGTACTTC
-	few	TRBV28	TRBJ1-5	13	CASSTAGSEPQHF	TGTGCCAGCAGTACAGCGGGAAGTGAGCCCCAGCATTTT
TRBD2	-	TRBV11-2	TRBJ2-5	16	CASSLRGLAGGETQYF	TGTGCCAGCAGCTTACGCGGACTAGCGGGAGGAGAGACCCAGTACTTC
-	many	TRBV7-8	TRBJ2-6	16	CASSLASLSGANVLTF	TGTGCCAGCAGCTTAGCATCACTTTCTGGGGCCAACGTCCTGACTTTC
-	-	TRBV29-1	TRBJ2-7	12	CSVEDGRYEQYF	TGCAGCGTTGAAGACGGACGGTACGAGCAGTACTTC
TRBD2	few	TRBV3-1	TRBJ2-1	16	CASSQDPTGGYNEQFF	TGTGCCAGCAGCCAAGATCCCACGGGAGGGTACAATGAGCAGTTCTTC
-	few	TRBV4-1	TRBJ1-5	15	CASSQKVTGYQPQHF	TGCGCCAGCAGCCAAAAAGTGACGGGGTATCAGCCCCAGCATTTT
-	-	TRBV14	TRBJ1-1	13	CATSTGMNTEAFF	TGTGCCACCTCAACGGGCATGAACACTGAAGCTTTCTTT
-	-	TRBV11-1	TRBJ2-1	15	CASSPGAQGSHEQFF	TGTGCCAGCAGCCCAGGGGCGCAGGGGAGCCATGAGCAGTTCTTC
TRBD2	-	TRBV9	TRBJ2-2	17	CASSVTFSGINTGELFF	TGTGCCAGCAGCGTAACCTTTAGCGGGATCAACACCGGGGAGCTGTTTTTT
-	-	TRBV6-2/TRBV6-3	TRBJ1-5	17	CASSYPIDRISNQPQHF	TGTGCCAGCAGTTACCCGATTGACAGAATTAGCAATCAGCCCCAGCATTTT
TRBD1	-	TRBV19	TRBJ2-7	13	CASSIGGGGQQYF	TGTGCCAGTAGTATAGGAGGGGGCGGCCAGCAGTACTTC
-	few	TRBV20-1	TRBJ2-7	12	CSARTGPNEQYF	TGCAGTGCTAGAACAGGGCCCAACGAGCAGTACTTC